What follows is one T cell receptor (beta chain) and its context. No T-cell subset sorting was done; bone marrow was analyzed in bulk. The sample belongs to a study of hypomethylating agent response in myelodysplastic syndrome. Study-wide context: Most often mutated was TET2, found in about 50% of the 11 patients.

Original methodology: Of 150,000 to 200,000 unique clonotypes, roughly 1.5% were previously reported viral-epitope-specific in VDJdb. Clones were read by immunoSEQ multiplex PCR, and TCRdb kept only the in-frame ones, dropping some. D and trimming come from the DNA, and the V and J calls and clone size come from that table. The sample contains 2,500 to 3,000 clones, approximately 82% of which appear only once. V lost 8 bases to trimming and J lost 7 bases, with 15 bases between them. Per the germline V gene, CDR1 is MGHRA and CDR2 is YSYEKL. The CDR3 loop spans 13 amino acids. This sequence was found in a human donor with myelodysplastic syndrome. The chain has TRBV4-1 and TRBJ1-3; D gene uncertain. The specimen was bone marrow, collected before or after starting hypomethylating agent treatment for myelodysplastic syndrome (not recorded which). In nucleotides, the CDR3 is TGCGCCAGCCGAGGGCGGGCCAGTAACACCATATATTTT. Encoded protein: CASRGRASNTIYF.